The 27 T cell receptor beta chains listed next were all sequenced from one sample in a study of control samples from healthy donors and cancer patients. Produced via immunoSEQ multiplex PCR; TCRdb's table is partial and in-frame only. The data hold approximately 130,000 clones, with more than 75% observed a single time. The sample taken for sequencing was blood. The origin of the receptors is a man aged 35-49 years in good health.

The chain joins TRBV4-3 to TRBJ1-3; 7 positions match TRBD1. The V segment lost 3 bases and the J segment 2 bases; nucleotides outside the gene matches: 10. This CDR3 is 17 amino acids long. Germline lookup yields CDR1 LGHNA and CDR2 YSLEER. The CDR3 region is CASSQEPTGLAGNTIYF. Written as DNA, the CDR3 is TGCGCCAGCAGCCAGGAGCCGACAGGGCTGGCTGGAAACACCATATATTTT.

The rearrangement uses TRBV7-6 and TRBJ2-3; 8 bases map to TRBD2. This CDR3 is 16 amino acids long. The J segment lost 2 bases and the V segment lost 1 base, leaving 5 bases of the junction unmatched. The germline V gene has CDR1 SGHVS and CDR2 FNYEAQ. The CDR3 sequence: CASSLGPAGATDTQYF. In nucleotides, the CDR3 is TGTGCCAGCAGCTTAGGGCCAGCGGGGGCCACAGATACGCAGTATTTT.

The chain joins TRBV7-9 to TRBJ2-3; 8 nucleotides align to TRBD2. J was trimmed by 1 base and V by 6 bases; bases with no gene match: 9. Germline V gene sequence: CDR1 SEHNR, CDR2 FQNEAQ (reference sequence). The CDR3 covers 16 residues. DNA of the CDR3: TGTGCCAGCAGTCCCCCCGGGGGGGAAGGCACAGATACGCAGTATTTT. This sequence encodes CASSPPGGEGTDTQYF.

The chain is built from TRBV2 and TRBJ2-1; 8 bases agree with TRBD1. In germline, CDR1 is SNHLY, CDR2 FYNNEI. Germline trimming cut 9 bases from V and 6 bases from J; bases unmatched to any gene: 13. The CDR3 is 15 residues long. The CDR3 sequence is CASSRETGATNEQFF. In DNA form, the CDR3 reads TGTGCCAGTTCGCGAGAGACAGGGGCCACCAATGAGCAGTTCTTC.

This clone was seen a single time. The chain couples TRBV5-5 to TRBJ2-7; no firm D call. The germline CDR1 and CDR2 sequences are SGHKS and YYEKEE (reference sequence). CDR3 length: 16 residues. Trimming removed 2 bases at V and 3 bases at J, with 18 bases between. The CDR3 spells CASSFSYVQQRYEQYF. CDR3 in DNA: TGTGCCAGCAGCTTTAGTTATGTTCAGCAACGCTACGAGCAGTACTTC.

The V and J genes are TRBV12-3 or TRBV12-4 and TRBJ2-3; tentative D call: TRBD2 (6 bases). Trimming stripped 7 bases from V and 6 bases from J, with 11 bases between. The CDR3 contains 12 residues. CDR3 loop: CASTSREDTQYF. The CDR3 nucleotides are TGTGCCAGCACCTCCCGGGAGGATACGCAGTATTTT.

The rearrangement joins TRBV5-1 to TRBJ2-3; no clear D. Germline assignment: CDR1 SGHRS and CDR2 YFSETQ. The V gene lost 1 base and the J gene lost 0 bases, with 9 bases spanning the gap. This CDR3 region has 15 residues. CDR3 loop: CASSLRSASTDTQYF. The CDR3 nucleotides are TGCGCCAGCAGCTTGAGGTCAGCTAGCACAGATACGCAGTATTTT.

This chain joins TRBV7-7 and TRBJ2-5, with 11 positions matching TRBD1. The CDR3 runs 16 residues. CDR1 is SSHAT and CDR2 is FNYEAQ in the germline V gene (reference sequence). V lost 5 bases to trimming and J lost 2 bases; unmatched junction nucleotides: 7. CDR3 in DNA: TGTGCCAGCAGCCGGACGGGGACAGGGGGGCAAGAGACCCAGTACTTC. Its protein is CASSRTGTGGQETQYF. Full variable domain (rest looked up from reference TRBV7-7 and TRBJ2-5): GAGVSQSPRYKVTKRGQDVTLRCDPISSHATLYWYQQALGQGPEFLTYFNYEAQPDKSGLPSDRFSAERPEGSISTLTIQRTEQRDSAMYRCASSRTGTGGQETQYFGPGTRLLVL.

V gene TRBV3-1 (or the pseudogene TRBV3-2) combines with J gene TRBJ1-6; D is ambiguous. Looked up from germline, CDR1 is LGHDT and CDR2 is YNNKEL (reference sequence). V lost 4 bases, J lost 5 bases, and 3 bases lay in between. CDR3 size: 12 residues. The CDR3 coding sequence is TGTGCCAGCAGCCGGAATAATTCACCCCTCCACTTT. Translating gives CASSRNNSPLHF.

This CDR3 is CAWSSGQGTEAFF. The CDR3, as DNA: TGTGCCTGGAGTTCGGGACAGGGAACTGAAGCTTTCTTT. The V call is TRBV30, the J call TRBJ1-1; 9 nucleotides align to TRBD1. Trimming removed 2 bases from V and 5 bases from J; junction bases left unmatched: 3. CDR1 is GTSNPN and CDR2 is SVGIG in the germline V gene (reference sequence). This CDR3 comprises 13 residues.

The chain uses TRBV7-9 and TRBJ2-2, with 7 bases that match TRBD1. The CDR3 consists of 15 residues. With V trimmed by 6 bases and J by 5 bases, 9 bases remained unmatched. Looked up from germline, CDR1 is SEHNR and CDR2 is FQNEAQ (reference sequence). CDR3 nucleotides: TGTGCCAGCAGTTCCGGAGACAGGGAAACCGGGGAGCTGTTTTTT. Amino acids: CASSSGDRETGELFF.

This sequence joins TRBV18 and TRBJ1-3; D may be TRBD1 (6 bases). The length of the CDR3 is 18 residues. V lost 1 base and J lost 3, with 19 bases in between. Germline V gene data show CDR1 as KGHSH and CDR2 as LQKENI. The DNA of the CDR3 is TGTGCCAGCTCACCACGGGTCACAGGGAGGAGAGATGGAAACACCATATATTTT. It specifies CASSPRVTGRRDGNTIYF. Variable domain in full (rest from reference TRBV18 and TRBJ1-3): NAGVMQNPRHLVRRRGQEARLRCSPMKGHSHVYWYRQLPEEGLKFMVYLQKENIIDESGMPKERFSAEFPKEGPSILRIQQVVRGDSAAYFCASSPRVTGRRDGNTIYFGEGSWLTVV.

This rearrangement joins TRBV19 to TRBJ1-1, with 10 bases matching TRBD1. J lost 5 bases, V lost 5 bases, and 5 bases had no gene match. The CDR3 has 14 residues. The germline CDR1 and CDR2 sequences are LNHDA and SQIVND (reference sequence). CDR3: CASSLKGQGTEAFF. CDR3 bases: TGTGCCAGTAGTCTTAAGGGACAGGGGACTGAAGCTTTCTTT.

This chain connects TRBV6-1 to TRBJ2-1; 7 nucleotides align to TRBD2. J gave up 6 bases and V 3 bases, and 5 bases lay outside the gene matches. Per the germline V gene, CDR1 is MNHNS and CDR2 is SASEGT. The CDR3 contains 14 residues. The CDR3 region is CASSEGRGLNEQFF. The CDR3 DNA reads as TGTGCCAGCAGTGAGGGGAGGGGCCTCAATGAGCAGTTCTTC.

This chain connects TRBV10-3 to TRBJ2-4; 11 bases align to TRBD1. The length of the CDR3 is 18 residues. Germline V gene lookup returns CDR1 ENHRY and CDR2 SYGVKD. V trimming: 0 bases; J trimming: 0 bases; junction bases outside the gene matches: 4. The CDR3 loop is CAISESGTGGLAKNIQYF. The CDR3 DNA sequence: TGTGCCATCAGTGAGTCGGGGACAGGGGGTCTAGCCAAAAACATTCAGTACTTC.

The chain employs TRBV4-3 and TRBJ2-7; the D gene is possibly TRBD2 (6 bases). CDR1 LGHNA and CDR2 YSLEER come from the germline V gene. The CDR3 runs to 15 residues. Trimming stripped 3 bases from V and 2 bases from J, with 14 bases between. CDR3 in amino acids: CASSHRAGTAYEQYF. CDR3 DNA: TGCGCCAGCAGCCATCGCGCCGGGACTGCCTACGAGCAGTACTTC.

The chain has TRBV4-3 and TRBJ1-2; D might be TRBD1 (6 bases). Per the germline V gene, CDR1 is LGHNA and CDR2 is YSLEER. The V and J ends lost 2 bases and 4 bases respectively, with 14 bases between them. The CDR3 has 15 amino acids. CDR3 loop: CASSQLVEGGYGYTF. In nucleotides, the CDR3 is TGCGCCAGCAGCCAACTGGTAGAGGGGGGCTATGGCTACACCTTC.

This sequence joins TRBV5-4 and TRBJ2-3; no definite D call. V lost 0 bases and J 2 bases, leaving 10 bases between the germline ends. Germline assignment: CDR1 SGHNT and CDR2 YYREEE (reference sequence). CDR3 length: 15 amino acids. This CDR3 is CASSLDTPHTDTQYF. The CDR3 coding sequence is TGTGCCAGCAGCTTGGACACTCCCCACACAGATACGCAGTATTTT.

The rearrangement uses TRBV20-1 and TRBJ2-7; no reliable D call. This CDR3 has 15 amino acids. Trimming left V 3 bases short and J 0 bases short, with 15 bases between. Germline-derived CDR1 and CDR2 are DFQATT and SNEGSKA (reference sequence). CDR3 residues: CSASSARSSSYEQYF. Written as DNA, the CDR3 is TGCAGTGCTAGTTCCGCCCGATCTAGCTCCTACGAGCAGTACTTC.

The chain recombines TRBV3-1 (or the pseudogene TRBV3-2) with TRBJ2-3; 9 nucleotides match TRBD2. The junction had 10 bases not matched to a gene; V was cut back by 5 bases and J by 4 bases. The CDR3 spans 16 residues. The germline V gene encodes CDR1 LGHDT and CDR2 YNNKEL (reference sequence). The CDR3 sequence: CASSESWTSAPDTQYF. For the CDR3, the DNA is TGTGCCAGCAGCGAATCGTGGACTAGCGCCCCAGATACGCAGTATTTT.

The rearrangement uses TRBV6-5 and TRBJ1-5; tentatively, D is TRBD1 (6 bases). The germline gives CDR1 MNHEY, CDR2 SVGAGI. The length of the CDR3 is 14 residues. V was cut by 7 bases and J by 4 bases, with 14 bases left in between. The CDR3 region has the DNA TGTGCCAGCAAAGTCCGGCAGGGGAATCAGCCCCAGCATTTT. It is translated as CASKVRQGNQPQHF.

V and J are TRBV2 and TRBJ2-1; tentative D call: TRBD2 (6 bases). The V end was cut by 6 bases, the J end by 0 bases, with 12 bases between. Germline V gives CDR1 SNHLY, CDR2 FYNNEI. This CDR3 comprises 15 residues. As DNA, the CDR3 is TGTGCCAGCAGGGAGGGGAAGAGCTCCTACAATGAGCAGTTCTTC. This sequence encodes CASREGKSSYNEQFF.

V is TRBV30 and J is TRBJ1-2; D unclear. The CDR3 sequence is 12 residues long. Germline CDR1 reads GTSNPN; CDR2 reads SVGIG (reference sequence). Trimming removed 0 bases at V and 4 bases at J, with 6 bases between. Written as DNA, the CDR3 is TGTGCCTGGAGTGTAAGTTCCTATGGCTACACCTTC. Its translation is CAWSVSSYGYTF. Combining the CDR3 with reference TRBV30 and TRBJ1-2 gives the whole variable domain SQTIHQWPATLVQPVGSPLSLECTVEGTSNPNLYWYRQAAGRGLQLLFYSVGIGQISSEVPQNLSASRPQDRQFILSSKKLLLSDSGFYLCAWSVSSYGYTFGSGTRLTVV.

This clone was observed once. The chain recombines TRBV7-2 with TRBJ1-2, with TRBD1 matching over 9 bases. CDR1 is SGHTA and CDR2 is FQGNSA in the germline V gene. There are 15 residues in the CDR3. The V and J ends lost 5 bases and 7 bases, in that order; junction bases with no gene match: 11. The CDR3 DNA is TGTGCCAGCAGCAACAGGGACAGGGCCCGGGGTGGCTACACCTTC. Its protein is CASSNRDRARGGYTF.

The sample holds one count of this clone. The chain links TRBV25-1 to TRBJ1-2, with D hard to call. This CDR3 is 13 amino acids long. V was shortened by 0 bases and J by 4 bases, with 6 bases between the two germline ends. The V gene's germline CDR1 is MGHDK and CDR2 SYGVNS. The CDR3 sequence is CASSEYASYGYTF. As DNA, the CDR3 is TGTGCCAGCAGTGAATATGCCAGCTATGGCTACACCTTC.

This clone was seen just once. This chain connects TRBV11-3 to TRBJ1-2; weak D call: TRBD1 (5 bases). Trimming removed 0 bases from V and 7 bases from J, with 15 bases in between. The length of the CDR3 is 15 residues. Germline CDR1 reads SGHNT; CDR2 reads YENEEA. CDR3 residues: CASSLEPSGTSGYTF. In DNA, the CDR3 is TGTGCCAGCAGCTTAGAACCCTCCGGGACTTCTGGCTACACCTTC.

The rearrangement joins TRBV6-6 to TRBJ1-1; a weak D match, TRBD1 (5 bases). Germline V gives CDR1 MNHNY, CDR2 SVGAGI (reference sequence). The CDR3 is 13 residues long. Trimming cost V 2 bases and J 4 bases, with 8 bases left between them. For the CDR3, the DNA is TGTGCCAGCAGTTACAGGGGATTCACTGAAGCTTTCTTT. This sequence encodes CASSYRGFTEAFF.